This T cell receptor beta chain was observed in a study of glioma-infiltrating T cells. Looking at the study overall: Glioblastomas were WHO grade IV, sampled at first diagnosis; low-grade were grade II. About a million peripheral T cells were targeted at about 4.5- to 10-fold coverage.

Amplification of TCR alpha and beta CDR3 regions from RNA used iRepertoire nested multiplex PCR. Input was roughly 95-400 ng of tissue mRNA or PBMC total RNA. TCRdb processed the multiplex PCR reads anew with MiXCR; each CDR3 protein has one entry. The sample lists a few hundred thousand distinct CDR3 sequences, 41% occurring once. CDR1 and CDR2 from the germline V gene are MNHEY and SMNVEV (reference sequence). The CDR3 spans 17 residues. V gave up 8 bases and J gave up 2 bases, with 23 bases separating them. This receptor was identified in a human donor with low-grade glioma or glioblastoma, undergoing nonglioma brain surgery, or in good health (not recorded which). This chain joins TRBV27 and TRBJ2-3, with D unresolved. The specimen was glioma tissue, nonneoplastic brain tissue, or PBMCs (not recorded which). In nucleotides, the CDR3 is TGTGCCAGCGGTCCCGCCCGGGTTAATGGAATCACAGATACGCAGTATTTT. Translation: CASGPARVNGITDTQYF.